This T cell receptor (beta chain) was identified during a study of cytomegalovirus exposure and HLA in healthy donors. General study findings and limits: Altogether, 150 to 200 TCR beta chains were recorded as cytomegalovirus-associated. The study dropped some indistinguishable V segments, TRBV6-2 and TRBV6-3 among them.

PCR used 60 Vbeta primers and 13 Jbeta primers. In the authors' methods: Approximately 83 million unique TCR beta chains, 9 million to 14 million shared, were counted in a later analysis. TCRdb keeps only in-frame clones here, not all; method: immunoSEQ multiplex PCR. V, J and clone size reflect that table, while D and trimming were determined from the DNA. The table lists some 170,000 clones, 82% of them singletons. Healthy donors of bone marrow made up the group. Per the germline V gene, CDR1 is LNHDA and CDR2 is SQIVND (reference sequence). The CDR3 covers 15 residues. V lost 3 bases and J lost 0, with 9 bases in between. With respect to this clone: Its antigen is undetermined.

V is TRBV19 and J is TRBJ1-5, with D perhaps TRBD1 (6 bases). Source material: PBMCs. The receptor's source is a man aged 50 to 60 in good health and CMV-seropositive. The CDR3 loop is CASSISGVSNQPQHF. CDR3 nucleotides: TGTGCCAGTAGTATCTCAGGGGTTAGCAATCAGCCCCAGCATTTT.